The clone carrying this T cell receptor beta chain occurred a few times. As originally analysed: Cell counts per sample came from amplifying reference gene primers. Assay used: immunoSEQ multiplex PCR; TCRdb lists only in-frame clones, some missing. From that table come the V and J calls and clone size; the DNA was used to work out D and trimming. The table has under 400,000 clones, 75% to 90% seen once. The germline V gene has CDR1 MNHEY and CDR2 SMNVEV (reference sequence). The CDR3 extends over 14 amino acids. Trimming stripped 10 bases from V and 0 bases from J, with 13 bases between. These data originate in a study of blood T cell repertoires in COVID-19. Study-level background: Sources were T cells, B-cell-depleted T cells, or PBMCs; the material itself was cDNA or gDNA.

The V call is TRBV27, the J call TRBJ1-5, with D possibly TRBD1 on 5 matching bases. This clonotype was obtained from a woman in her 30s with COVID-19, enrolled during active disease. Source material: peripheral blood. The CDR3 protein is CATADTHSNQPQHF. The CDR3 coding sequence is TGTGCCACCGCGGACACACATAGCAATCAGCCCCAGCATTTT.